Presented here are 11 T cell receptor beta chains from one specimen sequenced in a study of T cells in Graves' hyperthyroidism and ophthalmopathy. Amplified TCR beta CDR3 regions derived from RNA transcripts. In the first-round RT-PCR of the TCR CDR3, the HTBI primer set was used. TCRdb re-derived calls from the multiplex PCR reads in MiXCR, one entry per CDR3 protein. There are under 400,000 distinct CDR3 sequences in the sample; over 12% occur only once, and approximately 19% lies in the top ten. The specimen was blood. The receptor source for this set is a woman in her fifties or sixties with Graves' ophthalmopathy.

This clonotype appeared a few times. The chain uses TRBV6-2 or TRBV6-3 and TRBJ2-7; TRBD1 agrees at 9 bases. Germline-derived CDR1 and CDR2 are MNHEY and SVGEGT. The J segment lost 5 bases and the V segment lost 0 bases, leaving 5 bases of the junction unmatched. This CDR3 has 15 residues. The CDR3: CASSYSRTGGDEQYF. Written as DNA, the CDR3 is TGTGCCAGCAGTTACTCGCGAACAGGGGGCGACGAGCAGTACTTC.

This clonotype was detected ten times or more. The V call is TRBV3-1, the J call TRBJ2-3; D is undetermined. CDR3 size: 13 residues. Trimming cost V 4 bases and J 0 bases, with 5 bases left between them. Germline lookup yields CDR1 LGHDT and CDR2 YNNKEL (reference sequence). This CDR3 reads CASSRRSTDTQYF. DNA for the CDR3: TGTGCCAGCAGCCGGCGGAGCACAGATACGCAGTATTTT.

This clonotype was seen repeatedly, ten times or more. The chain has TRBV12-3 or TRBV12-4 and TRBJ2-2, with TRBD2 matching over 11 bases. The CDR3 is 15 amino acids. The V gene end was trimmed by 11 bases and the J gene end by 6 bases; junction bases not matched to a gene: 11. CDR3 in amino acids: CASSPHSGRAGELFF. The CDR3 DNA is TGTGCCTCCTCCCCTCATAGCGGGAGGGCCGGGGAGCTGTTTTTT.

This clonotype was detected a few times. The chain couples TRBV29-1 to TRBJ2-1, with 11 bases lining up with TRBD2. Germline loops: CDR1 SQVTM, CDR2 ANQGSEA. Trimming cost V 6 bases and J 10 bases; bases outside gene matches: 14. The CDR3 covers 15 residues. This CDR3 reads CSVLFGLAGPSEQFF. The CDR3 region has the DNA TGCAGCGTCCTTTTCGGACTAGCGGGCCCTTCAGAGCAGTTCTTC.

The chain couples TRBV7-9 to TRBJ2-5; D is uncertain. V lost 6 bases and J 2 bases, leaving 19 bases between the germline ends. There are 16 residues in the CDR3. The V gene's germline CDR1 is SEHNR and CDR2 FQNEAQ (reference sequence). CDR3 in amino acids: CASSYSLGRGQETQYF. The CDR3 DNA reads as TGTGCCAGCAGTTACTCCCTCGGCCGCGGACAAGAGACCCAGTACTTC.

This clonotype was observed many times. The J gene is TRBJ2-5, the V gene TRBV11-2; D ambiguous. CDR3 length: 17 residues. The germline CDR1 and CDR2 sequences are SGHAT and FQNNGV. The V end lost 4 bases, the J end lost 4 bases, and 22 bases lay between the germline ends. This CDR3 reads CASSSVWQVGVGETQYF. CDR3 nucleotides: TGTGCCAGCAGCTCGGTATGGCAGGTTGGTGTAGGAGAGACCCAGTACTTC.

The chain couples TRBV7-8 to TRBJ1-4; D not resolved. Germline assignment: CDR1 SGHVS and CDR2 FQNEAQ. V was shortened by 2 bases and J by 8 bases, with 30 bases between the two germline ends. This CDR3 has 20 amino acids. Written as DNA, the CDR3 is TGTGCCAGCAGCTTATCTTTGCCGAGGATAAGGAGAGGCCCGAGGGAAAAACTGTTTTTT. Protein product: CASSLSLPRIRRGPREKLFF.

This clonotype has only a few counts. The rearrangement uses TRBV10-1 and TRBJ2-3; 9 nucleotides align to TRBD1. Germline CDR1 is WNHNN and CDR2 is SYGVQD (reference sequence). The CDR3 covers 15 residues. The trim removed 8 bases at V and 3 bases at J, leaving 9 bases unmatched. The CDR3 protein is CASRNPGQGTDTQYF. CDR3 nucleotides: TGCGCCAGCCGGAACCCGGGACAGGGAACAGATACGCAGTATTTT.

CDR3 amino acids: CASSAVGGLQPQHF. CDR3 in DNA: TGTGCCAGTAGTGCCGTAGGGGGGCTTCAGCCCCAGCATTTT. The chain is built from TRBV19 and TRBJ1-5, with D possibly matching TRBD1 (6 bases). V was clipped by 5 bases and J by 6 bases, with 14 bases between them. The length of the CDR3 is 14 residues. Per the germline V gene, CDR1 is LNHDA and CDR2 is SQIVND (reference sequence).

At least ten counts were recorded for this clonotype. This sequence joins TRBV18 and TRBJ2-5, with D maybe TRBD1 (6 bases). The CDR3 has 13 residues. Per the germline V gene, CDR1 is KGHSH and CDR2 is LQKENI. Trimming pared 3 bases from V and 5 bases from J, leaving 10 bases between. CDR3: CASSPQGLETQYF. The CDR3 region has the DNA TGTGCCAGCTCACCTCAGGGGTTGGAGACCCAGTACTTC.

This clonotype was seen at least ten times. This chain joins TRBV11-2 and TRBJ2-7, with TRBD2 identical over 11 bases. The germline gives CDR1 SGHAT, CDR2 FQNNGV. This CDR3 is 15 amino acids long. Unmatched junction bases numbered 6, after V lost 5 bases and J lost 3 bases. This CDR3 reads CASSQPTSGVYEQYF. As DNA, the CDR3 is TGTGCCAGCAGCCAACCGACTAGCGGGGTCTACGAGCAGTACTTC.